The rows below give T cell receptor beta chains drawn from one sample of a study of blood T cell repertoires in COVID-19. Measured with immunoSEQ multiplex PCR; TCRdb has only the in-frame clones, and not every one. The sample records 320,000 or so clones, roughly 87% being singletons. The sequenced sample consisted of PBMCs or T cells enriched from blood (not recorded which). These receptors all come from a woman aged 25-40 years who had recovered from COVID-19. Both conserved end residues are part of each CDR3. The D gene is left open where the match is weak. Clone size is shown for a subset of rows, as once, few, many or a class of expanded clone.

CDR3aa: CATGTQGDSTDTQYF; CDR3nt: TGTGCCACCGGGACACAGGGCGATAGCACAGATACGCAGTATTTT; v_gene: TRBV15; len: 15; abundance: -; j_gene: TRBJ2-3; d_gene: -
CDR3aa: CASSTGGRQETQYF; CDR3nt: TGTGCCAGCAGCACAGGGGGCAGGCAAGAGACCCAGTACTTC; v_gene: TRBV3-1/TRBV3-2; len: 14; abundance: -; j_gene: TRBJ2-5; d_gene: TRBD1
CDR3aa: CASSRGTSLSYEQYF; CDR3nt: TGTGCCAGCAGCCGAGGGACTAGCCTTTCCTACGAGCAGTACTTC; v_gene: TRBV3-1/TRBV3-2; len: 15; abundance: -; j_gene: TRBJ2-7; d_gene: TRBD2
CDR3aa: CASSQGGSSGYTF; CDR3nt: TGCGCCAGCAGCCAAGGCGGATCGAGCGGCTACACCTTC; v_gene: TRBV4-1; len: 13; abundance: -; j_gene: TRBJ1-2; d_gene: -
CDR3aa: CASSGPGGADGYTF; CDR3nt: TGTGCCAGCAGCGGACCAGGGGGCGCAGATGGCTACACCTTC; v_gene: TRBV7-9; len: 14; abundance: -; j_gene: TRBJ1-2; d_gene: TRBD1
CDR3aa: CASSQTTETIQGQYF; CDR3nt: TGTGCCAGCAGCCAGACGACAGAGACCATACAGGGGCAGTACTTC; v_gene: TRBV3-1/TRBV3-2; len: 15; abundance: few; j_gene: TRBJ2-7; d_gene: -
CDR3aa: CSASSLAGSRGNEQFF; CDR3nt: TGCAGTGCTAGTAGTCTAGCGGGATCCCGCGGCAATGAGCAGTTCTTC; v_gene: TRBV20-1; len: 16; abundance: -; j_gene: TRBJ2-1; d_gene: TRBD2
CDR3aa: CASSISGQGIYEQYF; CDR3nt: TGTGCCAGTAGTATAAGCGGACAGGGAATCTACGAGCAGTACTTC; v_gene: TRBV19; len: 15; abundance: -; j_gene: TRBJ2-7; d_gene: TRBD1
CDR3aa: CASIYRGNTEAFF; CDR3nt: TGTGCCAGCATATATAGGGGGAACACTGAAGCTTTCTTT; v_gene: TRBV28; len: 13; abundance: -; j_gene: TRBJ1-1; d_gene: -
CDR3aa: CAWSVLGGGGSPLHF; CDR3nt: TGTGCCTGGAGTGTACTAGGTGGGGGCGGCTCACCCCTCCACTTT; v_gene: TRBV30; len: 15; abundance: -; j_gene: TRBJ1-6; d_gene: -
CDR3aa: CASRLTGNSPLHF; CDR3nt: TGTGCCAGCAGACTGACTGGTAATTCACCCCTCCACTTT; v_gene: TRBV7-9; len: 13; abundance: -; j_gene: TRBJ1-6; d_gene: -
CDR3aa: CATSDPLVYTQYF; CDR3nt: TGTGCCACCAGTGACCCCCTAGTTTATACGCAGTATTTT; v_gene: TRBV24-1; len: 13; abundance: -; j_gene: TRBJ2-3; d_gene: -
CDR3aa: CASSADSGTGEWATEAFF; CDR3nt: TGTGCCAGCAGCGCGGACTCCGGGACAGGGGAGTGGGCCACTGAAGCTTTCTTT; v_gene: TRBV11-2; len: 18; abundance: -; j_gene: TRBJ1-1; d_gene: TRBD1
CDR3aa: CASSPPVGTKNSGNTIYF; CDR3nt: TGTGCCAGCTCACCACCGGTCGGGACAAAGAACTCTGGAAACACCATATATTTT; v_gene: TRBV18; len: 18; abundance: -; j_gene: TRBJ1-3; d_gene: -
CDR3aa: CASSPRRTSTGSGANVLTF; CDR3nt: TGTGCCAGCAGCCCCCGGCGGACTAGCACTGGCTCTGGGGCCAACGTCCTGACTTTC; v_gene: TRBV7-9; len: 19; abundance: -; j_gene: TRBJ2-6; d_gene: TRBD2
CDR3aa: CAWSIGQGGTGELFF; CDR3nt: TGTGCCTGGAGTATCGGGCAGGGAGGTACCGGGGAGCTGTTTTTT; v_gene: TRBV30; len: 15; abundance: -; j_gene: TRBJ2-2; d_gene: -
CDR3aa: CASSESEGASTEAFF; CDR3nt: TGCGCCAGCAGTGAGTCGGAGGGGGCCAGCACTGAAGCTTTCTTT; v_gene: TRBV10-1; len: 15; abundance: -; j_gene: TRBJ1-1; d_gene: TRBD1
CDR3aa: CATPTGGASSNYGYTF; CDR3nt: TGTGCCACCCCAACAGGGGGCGCCTCGTCAAACTATGGCTACACCTTC; v_gene: TRBV2; len: 16; abundance: -; j_gene: TRBJ1-2; d_gene: TRBD1
CDR3aa: CASSTSGRPPHEQYF; CDR3nt: TGTGCCAGCAGTACTAGCGGGCGACCTCCGCACGAGCAGTACTTC; v_gene: TRBV27; len: 15; abundance: once; j_gene: TRBJ2-7; d_gene: TRBD2
CDR3aa: CASSLEEGYYGYTF; CDR3nt: TGTGCCAGCAGCTTAGAAGAGGGCTACTATGGCTACACCTTC; v_gene: TRBV11-2; len: 14; abundance: -; j_gene: TRBJ1-2; d_gene: -
CDR3aa: CASSYSSEANEQFF; CDR3nt: TGTGCCAGCAGTTACTCCTCTGAGGCCAATGAGCAGTTCTTC; v_gene: TRBV6-5; len: 14; abundance: once; j_gene: TRBJ2-1; d_gene: -
CDR3aa: CAYLSGGQETQYF; CDR3nt: TGTGCCTACCTATCCGGGGGGCAAGAGACCCAGTACTTC; v_gene: TRBV30; len: 13; abundance: -; j_gene: TRBJ2-5; d_gene: TRBD2
CDR3aa: CASSLAWAGGPEETQYF; CDR3nt: TGTGCCAGCAGCTTGGCCTGGGCGGGGGGGCCGGAAGAGACCCAGTACTTC; v_gene: TRBV5-6; len: 17; abundance: -; j_gene: TRBJ2-5; d_gene: TRBD2
CDR3aa: CASTPGGAYYGYTF; CDR3nt: TGTGCCAGCACCCCAGGGGGCGCCTACTATGGCTACACCTTC; v_gene: TRBV6-6; len: 14; abundance: -; j_gene: TRBJ1-2; d_gene: TRBD1
CDR3aa: CASSLGTGGTGYTF; CDR3nt: TGTGCCAGCAGTTTAGGGACAGGGGGAACTGGCTACACCTTC; v_gene: TRBV28; len: 14; abundance: -; j_gene: TRBJ1-2; d_gene: TRBD1
CDR3aa: CASRGQGAGEQYF; CDR3nt: TGTGCCAGCAGAGGACAGGGGGCGGGTGAGCAGTACTTC; v_gene: TRBV2; len: 13; abundance: -; j_gene: TRBJ2-7; d_gene: TRBD1
CDR3aa: CASSIGTGTDTQYF; CDR3nt: TGTGCCAGTAGTATCGGGACAGGCACAGATACGCAGTATTTT; v_gene: TRBV19; len: 14; abundance: -; j_gene: TRBJ2-3; d_gene: TRBD1
CDR3aa: CAWRRTGGYEQYF; CDR3nt: TGTGCCTGGAGAAGGACAGGGGGGTACGAGCAGTACTTC; v_gene: TRBV30; len: 13; abundance: -; j_gene: TRBJ2-7; d_gene: TRBD1
CDR3aa: CASSLALGGLYGYTF; CDR3nt: TGTGCCAGCAGCTTGGCCCTCGGAGGGCTCTATGGCTACACCTTC; v_gene: TRBV5-5; len: 15; abundance: -; j_gene: TRBJ1-2; d_gene: -